The 8 T cell receptor beta chains below all came from one sample that was sequenced in a study of control samples from healthy donors and cancer patients. Clones were sequenced by immunoSEQ multiplex PCR, and TCRdb holds only the in-frame ones, with some missing. Among 70,000 to 80,000 clones, about 90% were seen once, and the ten largest hold under 4.5%. Source material: blood. Receptor source: a woman aged 50 to 60 in good health.

This clone was counted a few times. The V and J genes are TRBV19 and TRBJ1-1; D is unclear. The CDR3 totals 13 residues. The V gene's germline CDR1 is LNHDA and CDR2 SQIVND (reference sequence). V gave up 7 bases and J gave up 1 base, with 10 bases separating them. The CDR3 coding sequence is TGTGCCAGTAATAAGGGAGAGAACACTGAAGCTTTCTTT. This codes for CASNKGENTEAFF.

V usage is TRBV4-1 and J usage is TRBJ1-2; D is unclear. The V and J ends lost 0 bases and 6 bases respectively, with 8 bases between them. There are 13 residues in the CDR3. Germline CDR1 is MGHRA and CDR2 is YSYEKL. The CDR3 sequence is CASSQEGWDGYTF. The CDR3 DNA reads TGCGCCAGCAGCCAAGAAGGGTGGGATGGCTACACCTTC.

As DNA, the CDR3 is TGTGCCAGCAGCGTCGACCCAACTAGGAATCAGCCCCAGCATTTT. Translated: CASSVDPTRNQPQHF. The genes are TRBV9 and TRBJ1-5; D is unclear. Germline V gene data show CDR1 as SGDLS and CDR2 as YYNGEE. Trimming removed 2 bases from V and 4 bases from J, with 13 bases in between. CDR3 length equals 15 residues.

The chain's CDR3 is CASGSPSYGQFF. The CDR3 DNA sequence: TGTGCCAGTGGCTCCCCCAGTTATGGGCAGTTCTTC. The gene calls are TRBV7-9 and TRBJ2-1; D remains ambiguous. The CDR3 totals 12 residues. Germline lookup yields CDR1 SEHNR and CDR2 FQNEAQ (reference sequence). V shed 9 bases and J shed 12 bases, with 18 bases lying between them.

The chain has TRBV30 and TRBJ1-2, with D possibly TRBD1 on 5 matching bases. Germline V gives CDR1 GTSNPN, CDR2 SVGIG (reference sequence). This CDR3 contains 12 residues. V was cut by 3 bases and J by 8 bases, with 13 bases left in between. For the CDR3, the DNA is TGTGCCTGGAGCGAGGGACCGCAGGGCTACACCTTC. It is translated as CAWSEGPQGYTF.

This chain uses TRBV7-2 with TRBJ2-7, with 9 positions matching TRBD2. This CDR3 spans 15 amino acids. The germline CDR1 and CDR2 sequences are SGHTA and FQGNSA. The trim removed 1 base at V and 4 bases at J, leaving 5 bases unmatched. Here the CDR3 DNA reads TGTGCCAGCAGCTTAGATGCTGCGGGAGGGTACGAGCAGTACTTC. This gives the protein CASSLDAAGGYEQYF.

This rearrangement joins TRBV6-6 to TRBJ2-5; D is tentatively TRBD1 or TRBD2 (6 bases each). Between the trimmed V and J ends, which lost 3 bases and 7 bases, there was a span of 21 bases. The germline CDR1 and CDR2 sequences are MNHNY and SVGAGI (reference sequence). CDR3 size: 16 residues. CDR3 in amino acids: CASSYTGGEFGGTQYF. In DNA, the CDR3 is TGTGCCAGCAGTTATACCGGGGGCGAATTCGGAGGGACCCAGTACTTC.

This chain links TRBV30 with TRBJ2-7; 8 bases match TRBD2. The germline V gene encodes CDR1 GTSNPN and CDR2 SVGIG (reference sequence). The CDR3 extends over 14 amino acids. J lost 1 base, V lost 2 bases, and 4 bases had no gene match. CDR3 DNA: TGTGCCTGGAGTATCTCTAGCGGGTCCTACGAGCAGTACTTC. This sequence encodes CAWSISSGSYEQYF.